This TCR beta chain was recovered during a study of T cell repertoires in cytomegalovirus infection (dated by TCRdb to between 2018 and 2021). With regard to the full study: Recently identified HLA-C-restricted CMV epitopes, whose presentation resists viral immunomodulation, were targeted by peptide stimulations together with well-studied HLA-B-restricted epitopes. The HLA type of each donor mattered for the analysis, because public TCR beta signatures pointed to carriage of CMV infection along with the matching HLA type.

Overall results and qualifications from the work: The ex vivo response was dominated by HLA-C-restricted CMV-specific TCR beta clonotypes, which also provided the single most frequent clonotype in two of eight donors. In both this cohort and an independent cohort of some 370 donors, the cumulative frequency of public TCR beta family members distinguished carriers of CMV infection plus the relevant HLA type.

This clonotype was counted only a few times. No antigen is known for it. Per-nucleotide qualities are absent, and no much larger clonotype sits a single base away. These reads were obtained on an Illumina HiSeq 1500. The public reads were reprocessed in TCRdb via fastp at Q25 and MiXCR, keeping in-frame beta chains. Identical CDR3 protein sequences are pooled into one entry, listed with their most common genes and DNA. For this sample the table gives some 940,000 distinct CDR3 sequences, of which around 31% were detected only once. The biggest ten clones account for more than 13% of the sample. Per the publication, the treatment or condition label means: in vitro stimulation with specific CMV peptide epitopes to enrich CMV-specific T cells. Looking up the germline V gene yields CDR1 MNHEY and CDR2 SVGAGI. CDR3 length: 13 amino acids, cysteine to phenylalanine. Just the 39-base CDR3 DNA is kept, in frame starting at base 1. Compared with germline, V lacks 6 bases and J lacks 4 bases; bases without a gene match: 5.

Specimen: cultured CD8+ T cells from PBMCs, collected from culture after CMV antigen stimulation. The receptor's source is a human donor in good health (CMV status not recorded). Some clones in this sample may be carry-over from other donors' samples. The V and J genes are TRBV6-5 and TRBJ2-7, with 8 bases in between that match TRBD1. This receptor carries the CDR3 CASSTGGQYEQYF. The nucleotide sequence reads TGTGCCAGCAGCACAGGGGGTCAGTACGAGCAGTACTTC.